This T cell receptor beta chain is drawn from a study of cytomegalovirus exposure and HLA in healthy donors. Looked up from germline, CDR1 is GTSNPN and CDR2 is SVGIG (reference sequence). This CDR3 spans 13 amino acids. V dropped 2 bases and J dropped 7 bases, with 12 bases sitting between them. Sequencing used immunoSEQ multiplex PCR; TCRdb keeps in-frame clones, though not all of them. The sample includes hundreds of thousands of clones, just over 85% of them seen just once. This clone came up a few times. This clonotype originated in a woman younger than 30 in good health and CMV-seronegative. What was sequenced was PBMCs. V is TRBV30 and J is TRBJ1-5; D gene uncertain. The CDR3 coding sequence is TGTGCCTGGAGTAAACTCGGAGGCCAGCCCCAGCATTTT. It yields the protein CAWSKLGGQPQHF.